What follows is one T cell receptor beta chain and its context. The germline V gene encodes CDR1 LGHDT and CDR2 YNNKEL (reference sequence). CDR3 length: 15 amino acids. The V gene lost 3 bases and the J gene lost 3 bases, with 12 bases spanning the gap. This sample was taken from a study of blood T cell repertoires in COVID-19. Study as a whole: Sites in the United States, Italy and Spain provided acute and convalescent COVID-19 samples. From T cells, B-cell-depleted T cells, or PBMCs came the material, which was cDNA or gDNA.

Source study methods: Reference gene primers were amplified, and this amplification served to estimate nucleated cell counts. The repertoire was sequenced with immunoSEQ multiplex PCR; TCRdb's copy has only in-frame clones and lacks some. That table gives V, J and clone size, and the DNA gave D and trimming. Among fewer than 150,000 clones, 70% to 90% were seen once, and the ten largest hold 13%. The V call is TRBV3-1 (or the pseudogene TRBV3-2), the J call TRBJ1-3; D might be TRBD1 (5 bases). The material sequenced was peripheral blood. This TCR was recovered from a human donor in a cohort sampled during active COVID-19. The CDR3 sequence is CASSQVGRGGNTIYF. CDR3 bases: TGTGCCAGCAGCCAGGTCGGAAGGGGTGGAAACACCATATATTTT.